This T cell receptor (beta chain) appears in the sequencing data of a study of CD8 T cells in Susac syndrome (dated by TCRdb to 2018 to 2020). Describing the broader study: Whether CD8+ T cell activation and differentiation in Susac syndrome was antigen driven was tested using repertoire sequencing. The paper's findings and limits, for the study overall: The number of individuals in the TCR sequencing and HLA analysis was acknowledged as relatively small.

Comment on this clonotype: Its antigen is still unknown. No base quality values were provided; no much bigger clone lies one nucleotide off.

V lost 4 bases and J lost 9 bases; the stretch between them is 10 bases long. The germline V gene supplies CDR1 SQVTM and CDR2 ANQGSEA. The CDR3, cysteine through phenylalanine, is 11 amino acids long. Just the 33-base CDR3 DNA is kept, in frame starting at base 1. RNA was extracted using the RNeasy kit, and roughly 0.45 to 1 ug of the RNA was reverse transcribed with random hexamers. TCR beta CDR3 regions were amplified with the immunoSEQ multiplex PCR assay covering 54 Vbeta and 13 Jbeta segments. Bias from PCR amplification was corrected by using a synthetic template baseline for primer optimization and for computational correction. The source study handled its data this way. Reads were assigned to V, D and J genes according to IMGT and analyzed in immunoSEQ Analyzer, with only productive sequences retained. To calculate clonality, Shannon entropy was normalized by log2 of the number of productive unique sequences and then subtracted from one. For each patient and control, public and private clones were evaluated within the 100 most prevalent clones. A clone was defined as Susac-specific if it was absent from the healthy and MS cohorts, from some 1,100 published viral clones and from other ImmuneACCESS disease sequences. The public sequencing data were trimmed at Q25 with fastp and processed into clonotypes with MiXCR by TCRdb, which kept only in-frame beta chains. Rows with one shared CDR3 protein collapse into an entry with the most common genes and DNA. Clone size and V and J calls follow TCRdb, not the original study. The sample data list about 160,000 distinct CDR3 sequences, and approximately 95% of these were observed just once. 0.075% to 0.095% of the sample comes from the top ten.

Peripheral blood CD8+ and CD4+ T cells from healthy donors, Susac syndrome patients and multiple sclerosis patients were profiled using high-throughput TCR beta sequencing. Treatment-naive patients with stable or active relapsing-remitting disease fulfilling revised McDonald criteria were used as multiple sclerosis controls. CD8+ TEMRA cells were enriched by FACS, while bulk CD8+ and CD4+ T cells were purified by magnetic negative isolation. Blood was collected in EDTA tubes and processed within 24 hours, with PBMCs isolated through density gradient centrifugation. PBMCs intended for TCR sequencing were cryopreserved in liquid nitrogen and were subsequently thawed in a 37 degrees C water bath. The sorted or isolated CD4+, CD8+ and CD8+ TEMRA cells had a purity of 90% or higher.

The sequence came from a human donor with multiple sclerosis. Sequencing was carried out using CD4+ T cells from PBMCs. This chain is built from TRBV29-1 and TRBJ2-1; the D gene is unclear. The sequenced DNA: TGCAGCGTTGCCAGCTCGCTTGAGCAGTTCTTC. This encodes CSVASSLEQFF.